These 6 T cell receptor beta chains were sequenced from one sample in a study of T cell responses to AZD1222 COVID-19 vaccine (dated by TCRdb to the early 2020s). Libraries came from the immunoSEQ multiplex PCR assay. TCRdb retrieved this table from immuneACCESS and kept in-frame rearrangements only. Not all clones are present; in checked studies, unresolved V genes account for under half, and no reason is known for the remainder. Counted in this sample were about 140,000 clones; roughly 89% of them appeared once. Clones ranked in the top ten supply roughly 1.5% of the sample. Read against the paper, the sample's time point label means: about 28 days (+/-7) after the second vaccine dose. Here the sequenced sample was peripheral blood, taken 28 days after the second AZD1222 dose. These receptors originate from an adult who received the AZD1222 COVID-19 vaccine.

This chain links TRBV4-2 with TRBJ2-6, with 10 bases fitting TRBD1. The germline gives CDR1 LGHNA, CDR2 YNFKEQ. The length of the CDR3 is 20 residues. Losses at the gene ends were 4 bases for V and 0 bases for J; bases not matched to a gene: 12. The CDR3 loop reads CASSRRQGATVSSGANVLTF. The CDR3 nucleotides are TGTGCCAGCAGCCGGCGACAGGGGGCGACGGTTAGCTCTGGGGCCAACGTCCTGACTTTC.

This clone was seen a single time. The V gene is TRBV5-1, the J gene TRBJ2-7; D call uncertain. The CDR3 extends over 13 amino acids. Trimming removed 2 bases from V and 2 bases from J, with 8 bases in between. Per germline, CDR1 SGHRS and CDR2 YFSETQ. This chain's CDR3 is CASSFTPTYEQYF. As DNA, the CDR3 is TGCGCCAGCAGCTTTACACCAACCTACGAGCAGTACTTC. The variable domain in full, with the rest retrieved from reference TRBV5-1 and TRBJ2-7, is KAGVTQTPRYLIKTRGQQVTLSCSPISGHRSVSWYQQTPGQGLQFLFEYFSETQRNKGNFPGRFSGRQFSNSRSEMNVSTLELGDSALYLCASSFTPTYEQYFGPGTRLTVT.

This clone was observed at least ten times. J is TRBJ2-1 and V is TRBV15; possible D gene TRBD2, 6 bases. This CDR3 comprises 15 residues. V dropped 0 bases and J dropped 6 bases, with 12 bases sitting between them. Germline assignment: CDR1 LNHNV and CDR2 YYDKDF (reference sequence). The CDR3 loop reads CATSRDYGSSNEQFF. The CDR3 bases are TGTGCCACCAGCAGAGATTACGGGAGTAGCAATGAGCAGTTCTTC.

The genes are TRBV10-2 and TRBJ1-5; no clear D. V shed 4 bases and J shed 4 bases, with 8 bases lying between them. CDR1 is WSHSY, CDR2 SAAADI, per germline. The CDR3 sequence is 13 residues long. CDR3 sequence (DNA): TGCGCCAGCAGTGTAGTGGATAATCAGCCCCAGCATTTT. This encodes CASSVVDNQPQHF.

The chain combines TRBV19 with TRBJ2-2; D unresolved. The CDR3 has 15 residues. Trimming stripped 5 bases from V and 1 base from J, with 11 bases between. The germline gives CDR1 LNHDA, CDR2 SQIVND (reference sequence). The CDR3 sequence: CASSERPRNTGELFF. CDR3 DNA sequence: TGTGCCAGTAGTGAGCGACCCAGGAACACCGGGGAGCTGTTTTTT.

CDR3 loop: CASKGRADLPGSYQPQHF. Written as DNA, the CDR3 is TGTGCCAGCAAGGGCAGGGCTGATCTGCCCGGTTCCTATCAGCCCCAGCATTTT. This sequence joins TRBV27 and TRBJ1-5, with D maybe TRBD1 (5 bases). The CDR3 has 18 amino acids. Trimming removed 7 bases at V and 5 bases at J, with 27 bases between. From germline, CDR1 is MNHEY and CDR2 SMNVEV (reference sequence).